Presented here are 10 T cell receptor beta chains from one specimen sequenced in a study of cytomegalovirus exposure and HLA in healthy donors. Method: immunoSEQ multiplex PCR; TCRdb's copy keeps in-frame clones and lacks some. The sample contains about 160,000 clones, about nine tenths of which appear only once. Sequencing input: PBMCs. The receptors come from a woman in her twenties or thirties in good health and CMV-seronegative.

The V and J genes are TRBV28 and TRBJ2-7; TRBD2 aligns across 7 bases. CDR1 is MDHEN, CDR2 SYDVKM, per germline. The CDR3 sequence is 15 residues long. Trimming cost V 5 bases and J 6 bases; bases outside gene matches: 13. The CDR3 reads CASSPLKTTSSEQYF. The CDR3, as DNA: TGTGCCAGCAGTCCGCTAAAAACGACTAGCAGCGAGCAGTACTTC.

The sample holds one count of this clone. The genes are TRBV6-5 and TRBJ1-3; D gene ambiguous. This CDR3 region has 14 residues. Trimming removed 3 bases at V and 2 bases at J, with 8 bases between. The germline V gene encodes CDR1 MNHEY and CDR2 SVGAGI. CDR3 loop: CASSYSGTGNTIYF. DNA of the CDR3: TGTGCCAGCAGTTATTCCGGTACTGGAAACACCATATATTTT.

The chain uses TRBV2 and TRBJ2-7, with TRBD1 identical over 10 bases. The length of the CDR3 is 14 residues. Germline lookup yields CDR1 SNHLY and CDR2 FYNNEI. J was trimmed by 4 bases and V by 8 bases; bases with no gene match: 8. CDR3 nucleotide sequence: TGTGCCAGCTTTGCCGGGACAGGGGTTTACGAGCAGTACTTC. Its protein product is CASFAGTGVYEQYF.

This chain joins TRBV19 and TRBJ1-5, with D unclear. This CDR3 has 13 residues. V dropped 1 base and J dropped 5 bases, with 6 bases sitting between them. Germline assignment: CDR1 LNHDA and CDR2 SQIVND (reference sequence). The CDR3 nucleotides read TGTGCCAGTAGTATAGCCGACGATCAGCCCCAGCATTTT. It yields the protein CASSIADDQPQHF.

In its sample, this clone was seen many times. V gene TRBV16 combines with J gene TRBJ1-1, with D maybe TRBD1 (5 bases). V was trimmed by 2 bases and J by 3 bases, leaving 10 bases between them. CDR1 is KGHSY, CDR2 FQNENV, per germline. CDR3 length equals 14 residues. Here the CDR3 reads CASSQAGGYTEAFF. The CDR3, as DNA: TGTGCCAGCAGCCAAGCGGGGGGGTACACTGAAGCTTTCTTT.

For this clone: Other nucleotide sequences in the sample specify the same CDR3. The chain couples TRBV6-5 to TRBJ2-5; 7 bases line up with TRBD2. The CDR3 loop spans 13 amino acids. Germline values: CDR1 MNHEY, CDR2 SVGAGI. V gave up 4 bases and J gave up 1 base; unmatched junction bases: 0. The CDR3, as DNA: TGTGCCAGCAGTTGGACTAGCCAAGAGACCCAGTACTTC. Protein product: CASSWTSQETQYF.

The gene calls are TRBV29-1 and TRBJ1-2; 7 positions agree with TRBD1. Per germline, CDR1 SQVTM and CDR2 ANQGSEA. The CDR3 loop spans 16 amino acids. The V segment lost 5 bases and the J segment 8 bases; nucleotides outside the gene matches: 20. The DNA of the CDR3 is TGCAGCGTTCCTAGCCTCGGGACAGCCCTTAAGGTGGGCTACACCTTC. Amino acids: CSVPSLGTALKVGYTF.

The rearrangement links TRBV6-5 to TRBJ1-2; 9 bases line up with TRBD1. In germline, CDR1 is MNHEY, CDR2 SVGAGI. The ends lost 7 bases at V and 7 bases at J; junction bases unmatched: 7. This CDR3 spans 13 amino acids. CDR3 region: CASKTGTGTGYTF. CDR3 bases: TGTGCCAGCAAAACCGGGACAGGGACTGGCTACACCTTC.

This chain joins TRBV5-4 and TRBJ2-7; 8 positions agree with TRBD2. Trimming cost V 0 bases and J 3 bases; bases outside gene matches: 8. Germline V gene data show CDR1 as SGHNT and CDR2 as YYREEE (reference sequence). The CDR3 is 16 amino acids. The CDR3: CASSLGSGLAGYEQYF. In DNA form, the CDR3 reads TGTGCCAGCAGCTTGGGCTCGGGGCTAGCGGGCTACGAGCAGTACTTC. The full variable domain, with the rest looked up from reference TRBV5-4 and TRBJ2-7, is ETGVTQSPTHLIKTRGQQVTLRCSSQSGHNTVSWYQQALGQGPQFIFQYYREEENGRGNFPPRFSGLQFPNYSSELNVNALELDDSALYLCASSLGSGLAGYEQYFGPGTRLTVT.

The genes are TRBV6-6 and TRBJ1-5; the D is unclear. CDR1 and CDR2 (germline): MNHNY, SVGAGI (reference sequence). With 6 bases removed from V and 3 bases from J, the gap between germline ends came to 9 bases. This CDR3 region has 13 residues. For the CDR3, the DNA is TGTGCCAGCAGGACGGAGGTCAATCAGCCCCAGCATTTT. It encodes CASRTEVNQPQHF.